This T cell receptor beta chain emerged from a study of blood T cell repertoires in COVID-19. Study context: Whether acute or convalescent, the COVID-19 samples came from the United States, Italy and Spain. Sources were T cells, B-cell-depleted T cells, or PBMCs; the material itself was cDNA or gDNA.

The data were produced by immunoSEQ multiplex PCR, yet TCRdb's version contains in-frame clones alone and is incomplete. The sample has hundreds of thousands of clones; around nine tenths are singletons. Input material: peripheral blood. The sequence derives from a woman aged 65 to 85 with COVID-19, enrolled during active disease.

The DNA of the CDR3 is TGCGCCAGCAGCCCTGGGGGCGTCTCTGGAAACACCATATATTTT. As protein: CASSPGGVSGNTIYF. This sequence joins TRBV5-1 and TRBJ1-3, with a tentative D call TRBD1 (6 bases). This CDR3 region has 15 residues. Trimming left V 4 bases short and J 0 bases short, with 11 bases between. Germline CDR1 and CDR2: SGHRS and YFSETQ.